This is a list of T cell receptor beta chains from one sample in a study of cytomegalovirus exposure and HLA in healthy donors. Some clones are missing from TCRdb's copy, which holds only in-frame ones; the method was immunoSEQ multiplex PCR. Counted here are 140,000 to 150,000 clones, around 79% occurring once; the ten biggest clones make up around 1.7%. Sequencing was carried out using PBMCs. These receptors all stem from a young woman in good health and CMV-seronegative. The CDR3 runs from the conserved cysteine through the conserved F or W. A D gene is named only where the DNA matches it firmly. The size field is filled for only some rows; it gives once, few, many or a size class.

j_call	v_call	d_call	clone_size	cdr3_aa	cdr3_nt
TRBJ2-5	TRBV9	TRBD2	NA	CASSAQASGGRETQYF	TGTGCCAGCAGCGCCCAAGCTAGCGGGGGTAGGGAGACCCAGTACTTC
TRBJ1-2	TRBV6-1	NA	NA	CASSGPLGRNYGYTF	TGTGCCAGCAGTGGCCCGTTGGGCAGAAACTATGGCTACACCTTC
TRBJ1-2	TRBV6-5	NA	few	CASSDPGSPRGYTF	TGTGCCAGCAGTGACCCCGGGAGTCCCCGTGGCTACACCTTC
TRBJ1-4	TRBV4-1	NA	NA	CASSEVIGRLEEEKLFF	TGCGCCAGCAGCGAAGTAATCGGTCGACTGGAGGAGGAAAAACTGTTTTTT
TRBJ2-3	TRBV7-6	NA	NA	CASSLAAGSVTDTQYF	TGTGCCAGCAGCTTAGCCGCAGGGTCAGTGACAGATACGCAGTATTTT
TRBJ2-7	TRBV29-1	NA	NA	CSVGRGSYEQYF	TGCAGCGTTGGTCGGGGTTCCTACGAGCAGTACTTC
TRBJ1-2	TRBV19	NA	NA	CASSIVVNYGYTF	TGTGCCAGTAGTATAGTAGTGAACTATGGCTACACCTTC
TRBJ1-5	TRBV2	NA	NA	CASSETQSNQPQHF	TGTGCCAGCAGTGAAACACAAAGCAATCAGCCCCAGCATTTT
TRBJ1-4	TRBV15	NA	NA	CATSRDRSIGGFF	TGTGCCACCAGCAGAGATCGAAGTATAGGGGGGTTTTTT
TRBJ1-3	TRBV15	NA	NA	CATQDTFSGNTIYF	TGTGCCACCCAGGACACTTTCTCTGGAAACACCATATATTTT
TRBJ1-1	TRBV5-1	TRBD1	NA	CASGFYGTGHTEAFF	TGCGCCAGCGGCTTCTACGGGACAGGGCACACTGAAGCTTTCTTT
TRBJ1-1	TRBV5-1	NA	NA	CASTQSTEMNTEAFF	TGCGCCAGCACTCAATCGACGGAGATGAACACTGAAGCTTTCTTT
TRBJ2-3	TRBV11-3	NA	few	CASSLGGPGTDTQYF	TGTGCCAGCAGCCTCGGGGGGCCAGGCACAGATACGCAGTATTTT
TRBJ2-5	TRBV19	TRBD2	NA	CASSGRGGRETQYF	TGTGCCTCTTCAGGGCGGGGGGGCCGGGAGACCCAGTACTTC
TRBJ1-2	TRBV2	NA	NA	CASSDSRIPYTF	TGTGCCAGCAGTGACAGTCGAATACCTTACACCTTC
TRBJ1-6	TRBV9	NA	NA	CASSKGGSSPLHF	TGTGCCAGCAGTAAAGGAGGAAGTTCACCCCTCCACTTT
TRBJ1-2	TRBV14	NA	NA	CASSQGGHPAYGYTF	TGTGCCAGCAGCCAAGGGGGACACCCCGCCTATGGCTACACCTTC
TRBJ1-2	TRBV7-2	NA	NA	CASSSNRVVNYGYTF	TGTGCCAGCAGCTCCAATCGGGTCGTTAACTATGGCTACACCTTC
TRBJ2-3	TRBV6-5	NA	NA	CASSPWRTSTDTQYF	TGTGCCAGCAGCCCCTGGCGGACAAGCACAGATACGCAGTATTTT
TRBJ2-1	TRBV10-3	TRBD2	few	CAISGGLAGNNEQFF	TGTGCCATCAGTGGGGGACTAGCGGGTAACAATGAGCAGTTCTTC
TRBJ2-5	TRBV19	NA	NA	CASSSLRGPDETQYF	TGTGCCAGTAGTTCTCTCAGAGGGCCGGACGAGACCCAGTACTTC
TRBJ2-5	TRBV23-1	NA	few	CAFSEDTQETQYF	TGCGCCTTCTCAGAGGACACCCAAGAGACCCAGTACTTC
TRBJ2-5	TRBV5-4	NA	NA	CASSNRGAVTQYF	TGTGCCAGCAGCAACCGGGGGGCGGTGACCCAGTACTTC
TRBJ1-6	TRBV6-1	NA	NA	CASRVTGRLSPLHF	TGTGCCAGCAGGGTGACAGGCCGCTTATCACCCCTCCACTTT
TRBJ1-5	TRBV2	TRBD1	NA	CASSTTGGNQPQHF	TGTGCCAGCAGTACCACAGGGGGCAATCAGCCCCAGCATTTT
TRBJ1-5	TRBV7-9	NA	NA	CASALGGNQPQHF	TGTGCCAGCGCCCTCGGGGGCAATCAGCCCCAGCATTTT
TRBJ2-5	TRBV7-2	NA	NA	CASSPRRVGGETQYF	TGTGCCAGCAGCCCCCGACGGGTTGGCGGAGAGACCCAGTACTTC
TRBJ2-7	TRBV11-3	TRBD1	NA	CASSPGQVSYEQYF	TGTGCCAGCAGCCCAGGACAGGTCTCCTACGAGCAGTACTTC
TRBJ2-5	TRBV5-1	TRBD2	NA	CASSLEGRGVQETQYF	TGCGCCAGCAGCTTGGAGGGGCGGGGGGTCCAAGAGACCCAGTACTTC
TRBJ1-3	TRBV7-9	NA	NA	CASSPQGSSGNTIYF	TGTGCCAGCAGCCCCCAGGGGTCTTCTGGAAACACCATATATTTT
TRBJ1-5	TRBV9	NA	NA	CASSVAAGSNQPQHF	TGTGCCAGCAGCGTAGCCGCGGGGTCCAATCAGCCCCAGCATTTT
TRBJ2-2	TRBV29-1	TRBD1	NA	CSVERTGIAGELFF	TGCAGCGTTGAACGGACAGGGATCGCCGGGGAGCTGTTTTTT
TRBJ1-6	TRBV4-1	NA	few	CASSPRTDYNSPLHF	TGCGCCAGCAGCCCCAGGACAGACTATAATTCACCCCTCCACTTT
TRBJ1-3	TRBV30	TRBD1	NA	CAWRQGVYTIYF	TGTGCCTGGCGACAGGGTGTATACACCATATATTTT
TRBJ2-5	TRBV2	TRBD1	NA	CASSRDRGETQYF	TGTGCCAGCAGTAGGGACAGGGGAGAGACCCAGTACTTC
TRBJ1-2	TRBV7-2	TRBD1	NA	CASSFGQGRAYGYTF	TGTGCCAGCAGCTTCGGACAGGGGCGGGCCTATGGCTACACCTTC
TRBJ1-2	TRBV6-1	NA	few	CASTQWGGNEGYTF	TGTGCCAGCACCCAATGGGGGGGGAATGAAGGCTACACCTTC
TRBJ1-6	TRBV7-7	NA	NA	CASSTAAGAPLHF	TGTGCTAGCAGCACCGCGGCAGGGGCCCCCCTCCACTTT
TRBJ2-2	TRBV5-4	NA	NA	CASGKETTGTGELFF	TGTGCCAGCGGCAAGGAGACCACGGGGACCGGGGAGCTGTTTTTT
TRBJ2-2	TRBV5-1	TRBD1	NA	CAGGTGITGELFF	TGCGCCGGAGGGACAGGTATCACCGGGGAGCTGTTTTTT
TRBJ1-6	TRBV11-2	NA	NA	CASSLGQYNSPLHF	TGTGCCAGCAGCTTAGGACAGTATAATTCACCCCTCCACTTT
TRBJ2-2	TRBV7-3	TRBD1	NA	CASSPGTGGFVAGELFF	TGTGCCAGCAGCCCCGGGACAGGGGGTTTTGTCGCCGGGGAGCTGTTTTTT
TRBJ1-2	TRBV18	TRBD1	NA	CASSPRTGGYTF	TGTGCCAGCTCACCCCGGACAGGAGGCTACACCTTC
TRBJ1-4	TRBV7-2	NA	once	CASSLGGRAANEKLFF	TGTGCCAGCAGCCTAGGGGGGCGCGCTGCTAATGAAAAACTGTTTTTT
TRBJ2-1	TRBV7-3	NA	NA	CASSLTGGSGSYNEQFF	TGTGCCAGCAGCTTAACGGGAGGTAGCGGCTCCTACAATGAGCAGTTCTTC
TRBJ1-4	TRBV6-1	NA	many	CASSEGPGRSDEKLFF	TGTGCCAGCAGTGAAGGACCCGGGAGATCTGATGAAAAACTGTTTTTT
TRBJ1-2	TRBV4-1	TRBD1	NA	CASSHRDRQANYGYTF	TGCGCCAGCAGCCATCGGGACAGGCAAGCTAACTATGGCTACACCTTC
TRBJ1-1	TRBV27	NA	NA	CASSRGGMNTEAFF	TGTGCCAGCAGCCGGGGGGGGATGAACACTGAAGCTTTCTTT
TRBJ2-3	TRBV10-1	TRBD1	NA	CASSQGARIDTQYF	TGCGCCAGCAGTCAGGGGGCGAGGATAGATACGCAGTATTTT
TRBJ1-1	TRBV6-5	NA	NA	CASSYEADTEAFF	TGTGCCAGCAGTTACGAGGCCGACACTGAAGCTTTCTTT
TRBJ2-3	TRBV4-3	TRBD2	NA	CASSHTTSGLGDTQYF	TGCGCCAGCAGCCATACGACTAGCGGGCTGGGGGATACGCAGTATTTT
TRBJ2-2	TRBV9	TRBD2	once	CASSVDGGGTTGELFF	TGTGCCAGCAGCGTAGATGGCGGGGGGACTACCGGGGAGCTGTTTTTT
TRBJ2-7	TRBV5-4	NA	NA	CASSNPSSSYEQYF	TGTGCCAGCAGCAATCCCTCCTCCTCCTACGAGCAGTACTTC
TRBJ1-1	TRBV6-1	NA	NA	CASSTGPGTEAFF	TGTGCCAGCAGTACCGGGCCGGGAACTGAAGCTTTCTTT
TRBJ2-3	TRBV6-4	TRBD1	many	CASRIRDRRQGNDTQYF	TGTGCCAGCAGAATCCGGGACCGACGACAGGGGAATGATACGCAGTATTTT
TRBJ2-7	TRBV6-5	NA	NA	CASSYHPGPSYEQYF	TGTGCCAGCAGTTACCATCCAGGGCCCTCCTACGAGCAGTACTTC
TRBJ1-5	TRBV7-8	TRBD1	NA	CASSLRTGDNQPQHF	TGTGCCAGCAGCTTAAGGACAGGAGATAATCAGCCCCAGCATTTT
TRBJ1-1	TRBV30	NA	NA	CAWSVSMNTEAFF	TGTGCCTGGAGTGTTTCCATGAACACTGAAGCTTTCTTT
TRBJ1-1	TRBV29-1	TRBD1	NA	CSVSPTGQGRGTEAFF	TGCAGCGTCAGTCCTACCGGACAGGGGCGGGGGACTGAAGCTTTCTTT